These 27 T cell receptor beta chains were sequenced from one sample in a study of response to subunit inactivated influenza vaccine. Each CDR3 protein is one row after TCRdb ran MiXCR on the RT-PCR reads. The sample lists 450,000 to 600,000 distinct CDR3 sequences; roughly 8.2% were seen once. The source material was PBMCs from blood, sampled less than 30 months after vaccination. These receptor sequences come from a man between 50 and 69 years old who received an inactivated influenza vaccine.

V gene TRBV6-5 combines with J gene TRBJ2-5; 7 nucleotides agree with TRBD1. V lost 1 base to trimming and J lost 1 base; unmatched junction nucleotides: 3. Germline CDR1 and CDR2: MNHEY and SVGAGI. This CDR3 is built from 15 residues. CDR3 protein: CASSYWSGGQETQYF. The CDR3 DNA reads as TGTGCCAGCAGTTACTGGTCAGGGGGCCAAGAGACCCAGTACTTC.

The J gene is TRBJ2-5, the V gene TRBV7-8; D perhaps matches TRBD1 (5 bases). V lost 3 bases to trimming and J lost 5 bases, with 13 bases between them. The CDR3 length is 14 residues. Germline CDR1 SGHVS, CDR2 FQNEAQ. DNA of the CDR3: TGTGCCAGCAGCTTTGCCCAGGGTGGGGAGACCCAGTACTTC. Translated: CASSFAQGGETQYF.

The chain uses TRBV5-1 and TRBJ2-3; 9 bases agree with TRBD2. From germline, CDR1 is SGHRS and CDR2 YFSETQ. The V and J ends lost 4 bases and 2 bases, in that order; junction bases with no gene match: 8. This CDR3 contains 16 residues. DNA of the CDR3: TGCGCCAGCAGCCCCGCCCTAGCGGGAATCACAGATACGCAGTATTTT. Protein product: CASSPALAGITDTQYF.

This sequence joins TRBV12-3 or TRBV12-4 and TRBJ2-2; no firm D call. V lost 2 bases to trimming and J lost 0 bases, with 7 bases between them. The CDR3 covers 15 residues. CDR3 sequence (DNA): TGTGCCAGCAGTTTACACACCCCGAACACCGGGGAGCTGTTTTTT. This encodes CASSLHTPNTGELFF.

To note about this clonotype: A read error may account for a junction end that differs from germline. The CDR3 coding sequence is TGTGCCAGCAGCTTGAGCGGGAAGGTCAATCAGCCCCGGCATTTT. Translated: CASSLSGKVNQPRHF. The chain recombines TRBV5-6 with TRBJ1-5; D is uncertain. Germline CDR1 and CDR2: SGHDT and YYEEEE. The CDR3 is 15 residues long.

This clonotype turned up a few times. The chain joins TRBV12-3 or TRBV12-4 to TRBJ1-3; the match to TRBD1 covers 11 bases. Unmatched junction bases numbered 5, after V lost 7 bases and J lost 3 bases. CDR3 length: 15 amino acids. The CDR3 here is CASTRTGGLGNTIYF. The CDR3 DNA reads TGTGCCAGCACACGGACAGGGGGCCTTGGAAACACCATATATTTT.

This clonotype appeared a few times. This sequence joins TRBV5-5 and TRBJ1-4, with TRBD1 matching over 7 bases. Trimming cost V 0 bases and J 4 bases; bases outside gene matches: 3. CDR1 and CDR2 (germline): SGHKS, YYEKEE (reference sequence). CDR3 length: 15 residues. CDR3 in amino acids: CASSLEGQINEKLFF. CDR3 DNA sequence: TGTGCCAGCAGCTTGGAGGGACAGATTAATGAAAAACTGTTTTTT.

The gene calls are TRBV2 and TRBJ2-1; 7 nucleotides line up with TRBD1. Germline assignment: CDR1 SNHLY and CDR2 FYNNEI. V lost 7 bases to trimming and J lost 4 bases; unmatched junction nucleotides: 1. This CDR3 has 12 amino acids. CDR3 nucleotides: TGTGCCAGCAAGGGACAGTACAATGAGCAGTTCTTC. The encoded protein is CASKGQYNEQFF.

The rearrangement joins TRBV2 to TRBJ2-3; tentative D call: TRBD2 (5 bases). The germline gives CDR1 SNHLY, CDR2 FYNNEI. The CDR3 is 14 amino acids. The germline V and J ends were trimmed by 7 bases and 0 bases, with 11 bases remaining between them. The CDR3 DNA reads as TGTGCCAGCAATGACCAGCGGAGCACAGATACGCAGTATTTT. Protein: CASNDQRSTDTQYF.

This clonotype has just a few counts. This chain links TRBV7-2 with TRBJ2-5; weak D call: TRBD2 (7 bases). This CDR3 spans 16 amino acids. Germline CDR1 is SGHTA and CDR2 is FQGNSA. The V end lost 5 bases, the J end lost 2 bases, and 18 bases lay between the germline ends. CDR3 protein: CASSPGLGGGQETQYF. The CDR3 DNA reads TGTGCCAGCAGCCCAGGACTAGGAGGGGGGCAAGAGACCCAGTACTTC.

The chain uses TRBV5-1 and TRBJ2-5; D is possibly TRBD1 (6 bases). V lost 1 base and J lost 1, with 11 bases in between. The CDR3 runs 15 residues. The germline V gene encodes CDR1 SGHRS and CDR2 YFSETQ. The CDR3 DNA follows: TGCGCCAGCAGCTTGCGAGGACAGCTCCAAGAGACCCAGTACTTC. Translation: CASSLRGQLQETQYF.

This clonotype was counted a few times. This sequence joins TRBV5-1 and TRBJ2-7, with 7 bases identical to TRBD2. The DNA end is a closer match to TRBJ2-1, so the J assignment may be wrong. The CDR3 runs 14 residues. The V gene's germline CDR1 is SGHRS and CDR2 YFSETQ. This chain's CDR3 is CASSPNGLVNEQFF. Here the CDR3 DNA reads TGCGCCAGCAGCCCAAACGGACTAGTCAACGAGCAGTTCTTC.

This clonotype was found a few times. This chain links TRBV2 with TRBJ2-3; tentatively, D is TRBD2 (7 bases). The CDR3 covers 14 residues. Germline assignment: CDR1 SNHLY and CDR2 FYNNEI. V dropped 10 bases and J dropped 2 bases, with 16 bases sitting between them. Here the CDR3 DNA reads TGTGCCACCCAGAGGGGGGGCGACACAGATACGCAGTATTTT. It is translated as CATQRGGDTDTQYF.

This clonotype has at least ten counts. The J gene is TRBJ2-2, the V gene TRBV5-1; the D gene is possibly TRBD1 (6 bases). The V end lost 3 bases, the J end lost 4 bases, and 13 bases lay between the germline ends. Germline values: CDR1 SGHRS, CDR2 YFSETQ. CDR3 length equals 15 residues. The CDR3 sequence is CASSSTGIGTGELFF. CDR3 DNA: TGCGCCAGCAGCTCTACAGGGATCGGCACCGGGGAGCTGTTTTTT.

This clonotype was seen repeatedly, ten times or more. This chain joins TRBV5-6 and TRBJ2-7; no firm D call. The CDR3 totals 11 residues. CDR1 is SGHDT and CDR2 is YYEEEE in the germline V gene. The V end was cut by 2 bases, the J end by 6 bases, with 6 bases between. The CDR3: CASSFLSEQYF. In nucleotides, the CDR3 is TGTGCCAGCAGCTTCCTGAGCGAGCAGTACTTC.

V usage is TRBV12-3 or TRBV12-4 and J usage is TRBJ2-6, with D possibly being TRBD1 (6 bases). This CDR3 has 17 residues. V dropped 1 base and J dropped 2 bases, with 12 bases sitting between them. In nucleotides, the CDR3 is TGTGCCAGCAGTTTAGTCCACAGGGTTCCTGGGGCCAACGTCCTGACTTTC. It codes for CASSLVHRVPGANVLTF.

The CDR3 reads CAWSVRVSFNYGYTF. The CDR3 coding sequence is TGTGCCTGGAGTGTACGCGTCAGCTTTAACTATGGCTACACCTTC. J is TRBJ1-2 and V is TRBV30; no clear D. Germline lookup yields CDR1 GTSNPN and CDR2 SVGIG (reference sequence). The CDR3 is 15 amino acids. The germline V and J ends were trimmed by 0 bases and 1 base, with 12 bases remaining between them.

The rearrangement uses TRBV20-1 and TRBJ2-1; 16 positions match TRBD2. The CDR3 length is 18 residues. Germline assignment: CDR1 DFQATT and CDR2 SNEGSKA (reference sequence). V gave up 1 base and J gave up 6 bases; unmatched junction bases: 9. CDR3 nucleotides: TGCAGTGCTAGAGGGGGACTAGCGGGAGGGGGTTCCGGCAATGAGCAGTTCTTC. Encoded protein: CSARGGLAGGGSGNEQFF.

This chain uses TRBV12-3 or TRBV12-4 with TRBJ2-3; D could derive from TRBD1 or TRBD2 (5 bases each). V shed 6 bases and J shed 2 bases, with 12 bases lying between them. This CDR3 has 14 residues. The DNA of the CDR3 is TGTGCCAGCAGAAGGGGACCAGACACAGATACGCAGTATTTT. Amino acid sequence: CASRRGPDTDTQYF.

The chain is built from TRBV20-1 and TRBJ2-2; 8 bases match TRBD1. The CDR3 extends over 14 amino acids. The germline V gene encodes CDR1 DFQATT and CDR2 SNEGSKA (reference sequence). V lost 5 bases and J lost 6; bases outside the gene matches: 8. The CDR3 bases are TGCAGTGCTGAAACCCAACAGGGGGCCGGGGAGCTGTTTTTT. It codes for CSAETQQGAGELFF.

The V gene is TRBV2, the J gene TRBJ2-1, with no clear D. V was trimmed by 8 bases and J by 0 bases, leaving 11 bases between them. The CDR3 sequence is 14 residues long. The germline V gene has CDR1 SNHLY and CDR2 FYNNEI. The CDR3 nucleotides are TGTGCCAGCGCCGTTAGTAGCTCCTACAATGAGCAGTTCTTC. It specifies CASAVSSSYNEQFF.

This clonotype appeared a few times. The V call is TRBV6-1, the J call TRBJ2-1, with TRBD2 matching over 8 bases. The CDR3 consists of 15 residues. CDR1 and CDR2 (germline): MNHNS, SASEGT. After removal of 5 bases from V and 0 bases from J, the junction contained 3 bases not matched to a gene. CDR3: CASSPGGDSYNEQFF. The CDR3 bases are TGTGCCAGCAGTCCCGGGGGGGACTCCTACAATGAGCAGTTCTTC.

This chain connects TRBV3-1 to TRBJ2-1, with D perhaps TRBD1 (6 bases). Germline lookup yields CDR1 LGHDT and CDR2 YNNKEL (reference sequence). The CDR3 length is 15 residues. V lost 4 bases, J lost 2 bases, and 12 bases lay in between. The CDR3 sequence: CASSRMGATYNEQFF. As DNA, the CDR3 is TGTGCCAGCAGCCGAATGGGGGCCACCTACAATGAGCAGTTCTTC.

This clonotype has at least ten counts. The chain is built from TRBV9 and TRBJ2-3, with 9 bases matching TRBD2. This CDR3 has 17 amino acids. Germline V gives CDR1 SGDLS, CDR2 YYNGEE. The trim removed 0 bases at V and 7 bases at J, leaving 12 bases unmatched. The CDR3 nucleotides are TGTGCCAGCAGCGTAGAGGGGCTAGCGGGGAGAAGGAATACGCAGTATTTT. Protein product: CASSVEGLAGRRNTQYF.

In this sample, this clonotype turned up many times. This chain joins TRBV10-3 and TRBJ2-3; D might be TRBD2 (6 bases). The germline gives CDR1 ENHRY, CDR2 SYGVKD. CDR3 length equals 16 residues. The ends were cut back, 4 bases at V and 0 bases at J, with 14 bases in the middle. The CDR3 loop is CAISAGPGTSTDTQYF. The CDR3, as DNA: TGTGCCATCAGTGCCGGGCCCGGGACTAGCACAGATACGCAGTATTTT.

The chain joins TRBV6-5 to TRBJ1-4; D possibly corresponds to TRBD1 (5 bases). This CDR3 region has 15 residues. The V gene's germline CDR1 is MNHEY and CDR2 SVGAGI. Trimming stripped 1 base from V and 1 base from J, with 7 bases between. The CDR3 loop reads CASSYLGVTNEKLFF. The CDR3 bases are TGTGCCAGCAGTTACTTGGGGGTAACTAATGAAAAACTGTTTTTT.

A few counts support this clonotype. This chain joins TRBV11-2 and TRBJ1-1, with D possibly matching TRBD1 (6 bases). The V end was cut by 6 bases, the J end by 5 bases, with 10 bases between. There are 12 residues in the CDR3. In germline, CDR1 is SGHAT, CDR2 FQNNGV. DNA for the CDR3: TGTGCCAGCAGTACACAGGGAACTGAAGCTTTCTTT. It yields the protein CASSTQGTEAFF.